What follows describes a single T cell receptor beta chain. Its specificity is unknown. These data are taken from a study of shared clonotypes between healthy human individuals. The wider study: The composition of the donors was a couple of women and a few men aged 18 to 49.

Every subset had its genomic DNA shared out evenly among several immunoSEQ plates. TCRdb keeps only in-frame clones here, not all; method: immunoSEQ multiplex PCR. The data contain about 2.3 million clones, about nine tenths of them seen just once; the ten biggest clones take up 0.3% to 0.4%. CDR3 size: 15 residues. With 11 bases clipped from V and 5 bases from J, the junction kept 14 bases outside the gene matches. The germline gives CDR1 MNHNY, CDR2 SVGAGI (reference sequence). Broader study findings: The study drew on few donors, limiting represented genetic and exposure-history diversity.

The chain recombines TRBV6-6 with TRBJ2-5; 10 positions agree with TRBD2. Sequencing was performed on naive CD4+ T cells from PBMCs. As for subset: CD45RA+ positively selected. The sequence derives from a man aged 18 to 30 in good health. Some clones in this sample may be carry-over from other donors' samples. This CDR3 is CARHRSGRAFETQYF. CDR3 DNA sequence: TGTGCCCGCCACAGGAGCGGGAGGGCTTTTGAGACCCAGTACTTC.